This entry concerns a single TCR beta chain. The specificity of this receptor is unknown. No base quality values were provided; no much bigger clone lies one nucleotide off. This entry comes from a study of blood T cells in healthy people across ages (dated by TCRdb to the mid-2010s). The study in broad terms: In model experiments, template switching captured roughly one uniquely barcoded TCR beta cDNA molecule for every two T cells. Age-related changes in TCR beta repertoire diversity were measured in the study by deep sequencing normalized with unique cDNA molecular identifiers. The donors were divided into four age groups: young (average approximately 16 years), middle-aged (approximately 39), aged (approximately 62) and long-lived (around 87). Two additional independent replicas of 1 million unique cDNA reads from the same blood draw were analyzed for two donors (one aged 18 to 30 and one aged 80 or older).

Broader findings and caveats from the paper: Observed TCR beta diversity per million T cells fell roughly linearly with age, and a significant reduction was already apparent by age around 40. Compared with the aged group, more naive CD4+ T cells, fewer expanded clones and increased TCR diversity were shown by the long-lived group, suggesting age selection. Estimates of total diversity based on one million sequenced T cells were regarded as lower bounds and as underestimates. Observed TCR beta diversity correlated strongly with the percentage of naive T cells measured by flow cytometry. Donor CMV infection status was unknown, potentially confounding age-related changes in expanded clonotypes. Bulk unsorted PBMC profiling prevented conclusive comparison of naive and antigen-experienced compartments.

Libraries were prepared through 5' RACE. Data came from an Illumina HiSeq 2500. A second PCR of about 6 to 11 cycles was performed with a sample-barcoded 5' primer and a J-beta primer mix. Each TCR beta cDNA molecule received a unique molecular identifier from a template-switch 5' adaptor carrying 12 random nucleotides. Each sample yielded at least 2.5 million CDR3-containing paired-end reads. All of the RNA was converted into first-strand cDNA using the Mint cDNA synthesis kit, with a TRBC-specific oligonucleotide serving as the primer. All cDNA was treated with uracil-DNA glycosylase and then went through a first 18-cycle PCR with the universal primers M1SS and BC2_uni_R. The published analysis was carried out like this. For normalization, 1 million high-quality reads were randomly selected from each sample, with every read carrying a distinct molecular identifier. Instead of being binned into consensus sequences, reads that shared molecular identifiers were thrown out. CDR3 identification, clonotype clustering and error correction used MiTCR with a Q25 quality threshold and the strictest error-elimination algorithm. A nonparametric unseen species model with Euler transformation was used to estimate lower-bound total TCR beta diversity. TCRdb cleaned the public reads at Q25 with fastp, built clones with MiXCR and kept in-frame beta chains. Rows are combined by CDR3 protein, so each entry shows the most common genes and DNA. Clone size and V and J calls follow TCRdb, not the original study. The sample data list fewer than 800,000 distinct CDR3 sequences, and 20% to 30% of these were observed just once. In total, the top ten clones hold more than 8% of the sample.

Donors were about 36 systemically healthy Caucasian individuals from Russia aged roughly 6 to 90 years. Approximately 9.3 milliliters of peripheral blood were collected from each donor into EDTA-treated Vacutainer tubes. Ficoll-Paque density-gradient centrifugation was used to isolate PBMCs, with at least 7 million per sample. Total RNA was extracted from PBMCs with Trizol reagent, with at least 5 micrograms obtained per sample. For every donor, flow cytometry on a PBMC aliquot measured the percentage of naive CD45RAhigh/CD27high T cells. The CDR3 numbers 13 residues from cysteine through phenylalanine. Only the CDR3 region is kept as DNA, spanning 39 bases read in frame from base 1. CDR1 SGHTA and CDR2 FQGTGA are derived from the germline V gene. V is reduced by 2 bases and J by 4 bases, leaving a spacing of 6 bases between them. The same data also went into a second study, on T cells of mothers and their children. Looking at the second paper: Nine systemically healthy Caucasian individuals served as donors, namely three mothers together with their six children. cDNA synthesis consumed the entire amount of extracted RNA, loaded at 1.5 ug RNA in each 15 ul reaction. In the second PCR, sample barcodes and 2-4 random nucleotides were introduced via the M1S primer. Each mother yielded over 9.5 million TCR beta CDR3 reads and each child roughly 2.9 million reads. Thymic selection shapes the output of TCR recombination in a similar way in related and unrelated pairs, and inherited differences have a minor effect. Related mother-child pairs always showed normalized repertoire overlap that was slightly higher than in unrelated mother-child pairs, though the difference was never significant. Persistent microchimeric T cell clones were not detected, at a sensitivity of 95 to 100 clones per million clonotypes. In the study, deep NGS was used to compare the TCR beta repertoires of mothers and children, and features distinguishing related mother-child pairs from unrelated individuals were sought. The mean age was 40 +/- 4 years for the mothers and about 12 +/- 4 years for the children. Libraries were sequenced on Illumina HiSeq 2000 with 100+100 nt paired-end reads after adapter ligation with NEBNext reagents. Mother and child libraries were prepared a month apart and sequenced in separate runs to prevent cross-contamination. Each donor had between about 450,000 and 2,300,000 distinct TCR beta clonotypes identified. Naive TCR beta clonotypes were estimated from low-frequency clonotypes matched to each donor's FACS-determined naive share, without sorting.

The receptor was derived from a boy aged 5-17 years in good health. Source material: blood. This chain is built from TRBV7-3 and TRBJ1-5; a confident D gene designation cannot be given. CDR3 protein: CASSLEINQPQHF. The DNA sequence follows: TGTGCCAGCAGCTTAGAGATAAATCAGCCCCAGCATTTT.